A single sample is the source of the 6 T cell receptor beta chains below, sequenced in a study of T cell repertoires in cytomegalovirus infection. MiXCR was run by TCRdb on the reads, yielding one entry per CDR3 protein. Seen here are more than 400,000 distinct CDR3 sequences, more than 20% observed once, and the top ten hold 13%. The sample was PBMCs. The receptors were sampled from a human donor in good health (CMV status not recorded). Some clones in this sample may be carry-over from other donors' samples.

The chain is built from TRBV24-1 and TRBJ2-5; the D is unclear. The CDR3 extends over 12 amino acids. Germline values: CDR1 KGHDR, CDR2 SFDVKD. Trimming left V 1 base short and J 5 bases short, with 4 bases between. The CDR3 bases are TGTGCCACCAGTGATTTTCAGGAGACCCAGTACTTC. Its protein is CATSDFQETQYF.

This clonotype was observed a handful of times. The chain's CDR3 is CASSPGRLGSYEQYV. The CDR3 nucleotides are TGTGCCAGCAGCCCGGGGAGATTGGGGTCCTACGAGCAGTACGTC. The chain couples TRBV11-3 to TRBJ2-7, with a possible D match to TRBD2 (5 bases). V was trimmed by 5 bases and J by 1 base, leaving 15 bases between them. The CDR3 is made up of 15 amino acids. Germline V lookup: CDR1 SGHNT, CDR2 YENEEA.

This clonotype was picked up a small number of times. The V gene is TRBV7-2, the J gene TRBJ1-3, with D possibly TRBD1 on 5 matching bases. Germline V CDR1 and CDR2: SGHTA, FQGNSA. CDR3 size: 16 residues. V gave up 5 bases and J gave up 4 bases, with 18 bases separating them. In nucleotides, the CDR3 is TGTGCCAGCAGCCCCCAGCACGGGACGACGGGAAACACCATATATTTT. It is translated as CASSPQHGTTGNTIYF.

The rearrangement uses TRBV10-3 and TRBJ2-1; D possibly corresponds to TRBD1 (6 bases). This CDR3 contains 15 residues. CDR1 is ENHRY, CDR2 SYGVKD, per germline. V was cut by 5 bases and J by 3 bases, with 14 bases left in between. The CDR3 loop is CAISKITGNYNEQFF. The DNA of the CDR3 is TGTGCCATCAGTAAAATCACAGGGAACTACAATGAGCAGTTCTTC.

This clonotype was observed at least ten times. The chain joins TRBV11-2 to TRBJ1-1; 8 bases are shared with TRBD1. J lost 5 bases, V lost 5 bases, and 7 bases had no gene match. The germline CDR1 and CDR2 sequences are SGHAT and FQNNGV. The CDR3 has 14 amino acids. CDR3 sequence reads: CASSQRTGRTEAFF. DNA of the CDR3: TGTGCCAGCAGCCAACGGACAGGGAGGACTGAAGCTTTCTTT.

This clonotype was picked up many times. The rearrangement joins TRBV5-1 to TRBJ1-4; D is perhaps TRBD1 (5 bases). Germline V gene lookup returns CDR1 SGHRS and CDR2 YFSETQ. The CDR3 is made up of 14 amino acids. V was shortened by 4 bases and J by 6 bases, with 13 bases between the two germline ends. CDR3 loop: CASSVDSPDEKLFF. The CDR3 coding sequence is TGCGCCAGCAGCGTCGACAGCCCGGATGAAAAACTGTTTTTT.